This TCR beta chain is drawn from a study of response to subunit inactivated influenza vaccine (dated by TCRdb to the late 2010s). With respect to the entire study: To follow how T cells responded to a trivalent subunit inactivated influenza vaccine, the researchers relied on deep quantitative profiling of the T cell receptor repertoire. General findings and caveats noted by the study authors: It was suggested by the authors that each seasonal influenza vaccination may recruit only a limited number of new T cells.

The germline V and J ends show losses of 7 bases and 2 bases respectively, and no gene match explains 6 bases of the junction. Taken from the germline V gene (reference sequence), the CDR1 and CDR2 loops are DFQATT and SNEGSKA. The CDR3 starts with the cysteine, ends with the phenylalanine, and has 13 residues. The read is trimmed to its CDR3 DNA, 39 bases read in frame from base 1. The library was made by RT-PCR. Reads for this sample came from an Illumina HiSeq 2500. TCRdb trimmed public reads at Q25 via fastp, called clones via MiXCR and kept in-frame beta chains. All rows with the same CDR3 protein become a single entry with the most common DNA and genes. The sample table contains roughly 780,000 distinct CDR3 sequences; only one count was recorded for about 18% of them. The ten largest clones represent approximately 10% of the sample. This clonotype was found many times. The antigen this receptor binds is unknown. One base away there is no much larger clone; base qualities are not given.

The chain is made from TRBV20-1 and TRBJ2-3, with 7 bases in between that match TRBD1. Sequencing was performed on PBMCs from blood, taken roughly 5 days after vaccination. This TCR derives from a man aged 45 to 65 who received an inactivated influenza vaccine. Donor details come from another sample of the same person, matched by shared clones. The nucleotide sequence is TGCAGTGGACAGGGCGGTAACACAGATACGCAGTATTTT. It codes for CSGQGGNTDTQYF.